The clone carrying this T cell receptor beta chain showed up many times. The antigen remains unidentified. The sample belongs to a study of T cell repertoires in cytomegalovirus infection. The study's findings and limits: In two of eight donors, the top clonotype was HLA-C-restricted CMV-specific. Adding up the frequency of public TCR beta families identified people who carried CMV plus the relevant HLA.

TCRdb re-analysed the reads in MiXCR, keeping a single row per CDR3 protein. The sample lists about 310,000 distinct CDR3 sequences, roughly 15% seen once, with around 11% in the top ten. The CDR3 loop spans 17 amino acids. The V gene's germline CDR1 is MNHNY and CDR2 SVGAGI (reference sequence). With V trimmed by 2 bases and J by 8 bases, 10 bases remained unmatched. The rearrangement uses TRBV6-6 and TRBJ2-1, with TRBD2 identical over 12 bases. This clonotype originated in a human donor in good health (CMV status not recorded). Some clones in this sample may be carry-over from other donors' samples. The sample was PBMCs. The CDR3 region is CASSYGGTSGYVHEQFF. In nucleotides, the CDR3 is TGTGCCAGCAGTTACGGTGGGACTAGCGGGTATGTCCATGAGCAGTTCTTC.